The 25 T cell receptor beta chains below come from one sample, sequenced in a study of OX40 agonist ivuxolimab in advanced cancers. This table comes from immunoSEQ multiplex PCR, and its TCRdb copy is limited to in-frame clones, with some not included. This sample yields just over 60,000 clones, of which roughly 90% are seen a single time; 0.62% belongs to the top ten. The sample here was CD4+ or CD8+ T cells sorted from blood, taken in a trial of the OX40 agonist ivuxolimab. The receptors originated from an adult with an advanced solid tumor such as melanoma, head and neck, liver or kidney cancer.

The V call is TRBV6-1, the J call TRBJ1-5, with D unclear. The germline gives CDR1 MNHNS, CDR2 SASEGT. This CDR3 spans 14 amino acids. Deletions cut 5 bases from V and 0 bases from J, with 8 bases between. CDR3 in DNA: TGTGCCAGCAGTTCTGCGTATAGCAATCAGCCCCAGCATTTT. It translates to CASSSAYSNQPQHF.

V gene TRBV6-1 combines with J gene TRBJ2-7; D uncertain. V was cut by 1 base and J by 7 bases, with 11 bases left in between. The germline gives CDR1 MNHNS, CDR2 SASEGT. The CDR3 totals 13 residues. CDR3 region: CASSEGGRVEQYF. CDR3 in DNA: TGTGCCAGCAGTGAAGGCGGAAGGGTAGAGCAGTACTTC.

V and J are TRBV11-2 and TRBJ1-2; D is unresolved. The CDR3 extends over 15 amino acids. Germline V gene lookup returns CDR1 SGHAT and CDR2 FQNNGV. V was trimmed by 5 bases and J by 4 bases, leaving 17 bases between them. The CDR3 loop is CASSNRVGAVYGYTF. Written as DNA, the CDR3 is TGTGCCAGCAGCAATAGGGTGGGCGCAGTCTATGGCTACACCTTC.

The gene calls are TRBV11-2 and TRBJ1-2; the match to TRBD1 covers 7 bases. This CDR3 spans 15 amino acids. Germline values: CDR1 SGHAT, CDR2 FQNNGV. Losses at the gene ends were 1 base for V and 0 bases for J; bases not matched to a gene: 2. As DNA, the CDR3 is TGTGCCAGCAGCTTAGGGGACAGAGCTAACTATGGCTACACCTTC. Translating gives CASSLGDRANYGYTF. Full variable domain (rest looked up from reference TRBV11-2 and TRBJ1-2): EAGVAQSPRYKIIEKRQSVAFWCNPISGHATLYWYQQILGQGPKLLIQFQNNGVVDDSQLPKDRFSAERLKGVDSTLKIQPAKLEDSAVYLCASSLGDRANYGYTFGSGTRLTVV.

The rearrangement joins TRBV11-2 to TRBJ1-2; no firm D call. There are 14 residues in the CDR3. Germline loops: CDR1 SGHAT, CDR2 FQNNGV. The germline V and J ends were trimmed by 5 bases and 5 bases, with 15 bases remaining between them. The CDR3 region is CASSPLAASYGYTF. DNA for the CDR3: TGTGCCAGCAGCCCACTGGCAGCTTCGTATGGCTACACCTTC. The full variable domain, in which reference TRBV11-2 and TRBJ1-2 provide the parts outside the CDR3, is EAGVAQSPRYKIIEKRQSVAFWCNPISGHATLYWYQQILGQGPKLLIQFQNNGVVDDSQLPKDRFSAERLKGVDSTLKIQPAKLEDSAVYLCASSPLAASYGYTFGSGTRLTVV.

The chain recombines TRBV9 with TRBJ2-5; possible D gene TRBD2, 6 bases. Trimming removed 3 bases at V and 3 bases at J, with 12 bases between. The germline CDR1 and CDR2 sequences are SGDLS and YYNGEE. The CDR3 consists of 14 residues. The CDR3 DNA reads TGTGCCAGCAGCGGGAGGGGAGCTGAAGAGACCCAGTACTTC. It yields the protein CASSGRGAEETQYF. Full variable domain (remainder filled in from reference TRBV9 and TRBJ2-5): DSGVTQTPKHLITATGQRVTLRCSPRSGDLSVYWYQQSLDQGLQFLIQYYNGEERAKGNILERFSAQQFPDLHSELNLSSLELGDSALYFCASSGRGAEETQYFGPGTRLLVL.

The chain links TRBV21-1 to TRBJ1-4; the table's D call, TRBD1, has no DNA check behind it. TRBV21-1 is a listed pseudogene. The CDR3 totals 18 residues. CDR3 protein: CASSKPKRDRGPNEKLFF. In DNA, the CDR3 is TGTGCCAGCAGCAAACCAAAACGGGACAGGGGACCGAATGAAAAACTGTTTTTT.

The V gene is TRBV18, the J gene TRBJ2-5; 8 bases match TRBD1. Germline CDR1 reads KGHSH; CDR2 reads LQKENI. Unmatched junction bases numbered 5, after V lost 3 bases and J lost 2 bases. This CDR3 has 15 amino acids. This CDR3 is CASSPRQGKQETQYF. Here the CDR3 DNA reads TGTGCCAGCTCACCTCGACAGGGGAAGCAAGAGACCCAGTACTTC.

The rearrangement uses TRBV30 and TRBJ2-7, with 9 bases matching TRBD2. The V and J ends lost 5 bases and 5 bases, in that order; junction bases with no gene match: 7. In germline, CDR1 is GTSNPN, CDR2 SVGIG (reference sequence). This CDR3 has 13 amino acids. CDR3 DNA: TGTGCCTGGGCGCGGGGGGGGGCCCACGAGCAGTACTTC. It translates to CAWARGGAHEQYF.

The chain employs TRBV6-5 and TRBJ1-2; 8 bases align to TRBD1. This CDR3 is 14 amino acids long. Germline V gene lookup returns CDR1 MNHEY and CDR2 SVGAGI. Trimming took 2 bases from V and 8 from J; bases not matched to a gene: 7. This CDR3 reads CASSYQGQGHGYTF. CDR3 DNA sequence: TGTGCCAGCAGTTACCAAGGACAGGGTCACGGCTACACCTTC.

The rearrangement links TRBV10-3 to TRBJ2-7; D is uncertain. Germline lookup yields CDR1 ENHRY and CDR2 SYGVKD. CDR3 length: 10 amino acids. V gave up 10 bases and J gave up 4 bases, with 8 bases separating them. CDR3 amino acids: CANNQYEQYF. CDR3 DNA: TGTGCCAACAACCAGTACGAGCAGTACTTC.

Here the CDR3 reads CASSEFQGYNEQFF. The CDR3 region has the DNA TGTGCCAGCAGTGAGTTTCAGGGATACAATGAGCAGTTCTTC. The V and J genes are TRBV6-1 and TRBJ2-1; weak D call: TRBD1 (5 bases). V was pared by 3 bases and J by 4 bases, with 10 bases between. The germline V gene has CDR1 MNHNS and CDR2 SASEGT. This CDR3 is 14 amino acids long.

This chain joins TRBV19 and TRBJ1-2; D perhaps matches TRBD1 (5 bases). Germline values: CDR1 LNHDA, CDR2 SQIVND (reference sequence). The CDR3 consists of 11 residues. Deletions cut 9 bases from V and 7 bases from J, with 12 bases between. This chain's CDR3 is CASGGGGGYTF. CDR3 coding DNA: TGTGCCAGCGGCGGGGGAGGTGGCTACACCTTC.

This clone has only one observation. The V and J genes are TRBV11-3 and TRBJ2-1; TRBD2 agrees at 9 bases. CDR3 length: 17 residues. Germline CDR1 reads SGHNT; CDR2 reads YENEEA. With V trimmed by 4 bases and J by 7 bases, 14 bases remained unmatched. CDR3: CASSSGSSGTVMNEQFF. The CDR3 nucleotides are TGTGCCAGCAGCTCGGGATCTAGCGGGACAGTTATGAATGAGCAGTTCTTC.

The gene calls are TRBV5-1 and TRBJ1-4, with 11 nucleotides matching TRBD1. J lost 8 bases, V lost 3 bases, and 6 bases had no gene match. The V gene's germline CDR1 is SGHRS and CDR2 YFSETQ. The CDR3 has 15 amino acids. The CDR3 region is CASSSGTGGREKLFF. The CDR3 DNA reads as TGCGCCAGCAGCTCCGGGACAGGGGGTCGAGAAAAACTGTTTTTT.

The chain employs TRBV30 and TRBJ1-3; D not certain. Trimming took off 2 bases at V and 0 bases at J, with 11 bases between the two ends. The CDR3 sequence is 15 residues long. Germline V CDR1 and CDR2: GTSNPN, SVGIG (reference sequence). DNA for the CDR3: TGTGCCTGGAGTTCTGGGAGAAGCTCTGGAAACACCATATATTTT. Residues: CAWSSGRSSGNTIYF. The full variable domain, with the rest looked up from reference TRBV30 and TRBJ1-3, is SQTIHQWPATLVQPVGSPLSLECTVEGTSNPNLYWYRQAAGRGLQLLFYSVGIGQISSEVPQNLSASRPQDRQFILSSKKLLLSDSGFYLCAWSSGRSSGNTIYFGEGSWLTVV.

The chain links TRBV6-1 to TRBJ2-7; D ambiguous. The V end was cut by 5 bases, the J end by 5 bases, with 4 bases between. CDR3 length equals 10 residues. Per germline, CDR1 MNHNS and CDR2 SASEGT. CDR3 region: CASSSNEQYF. The CDR3 nucleotides are TGTGCCAGCAGTTCTAACGAGCAGTACTTC.

The chain combines TRBV4-1 with TRBJ1-4; 9 bases map to TRBD1. V gave up 4 bases and J gave up 8 bases; unmatched junction bases: 8. There are 15 residues in the CDR3. Germline assignment: CDR1 MGHRA and CDR2 YSYEKL. The CDR3 DNA reads TGCGCCAGCAGCCCGGCGGGGACAGGGCGGGAAAAACTGTTTTTT. Translation gives CASSPAGTGREKLFF.

The chain recombines TRBV6-6 with TRBJ2-3; no firm D call. This CDR3 is 12 amino acids long. Germline V CDR1 and CDR2: MNHNY, SVGAGI (reference sequence). The V gene lost 6 bases and the J gene lost 6 bases, with 10 bases spanning the gap. CDR3 sequence reads: CASSPTQDTQYF. CDR3 DNA sequence: TGTGCCAGCAGCCCAACACAGGATACGCAGTATTTT.

Here the CDR3 reads CASSLDLTGRNTEAFF. CDR3 bases: TGTGCCAGCAGCTTAGACCTGACAGGAAGGAACACTGAAGCTTTCTTT. The chain carries TRBV11-2 and TRBJ1-1; weak D call: TRBD1 (6 bases). Trimming took 0 bases from V and 1 from J, leaving 12 bases between them. This CDR3 is 16 amino acids long. The germline gives CDR1 SGHAT, CDR2 FQNNGV.

V is TRBV7-2 and J is TRBJ2-5; 10 bases fit TRBD2. CDR1 and CDR2 from the germline V gene are SGHTA and FQGNSA. CDR3 length: 17 amino acids. J gave up 4 bases and V 3 bases, and 11 bases lay outside the gene matches. The CDR3 spells CASSFGSSGSLAETQYF. For the CDR3, the DNA is TGTGCCAGCAGCTTTGGGTCTAGCGGGAGTCTCGCAGAGACCCAGTACTTC.

The genes are TRBV10-3 and TRBJ2-7, with 10 bases fitting TRBD1. Germline trimming cut 6 bases from V and 6 bases from J; bases unmatched to any gene: 8. CDR1 is ENHRY, CDR2 SYGVKD, per germline. The CDR3 is 14 amino acids. DNA of the CDR3: TGTGCCATCAGCCCGGGACAGGGGCTTGGCGAGCAGTACTTC. Protein sequence: CAISPGQGLGEQYF.

The CDR3: CASSLLAAYEQYF. CDR3 nucleotide sequence: TGCGCCAGCAGCTTGCTTGCTGCCTACGAGCAGTACTTC. This chain connects TRBV5-1 to TRBJ2-7; no clear D gene. Trimming pared 1 base from V and 2 bases from J, leaving 7 bases between. This CDR3 contains 13 residues. Germline values: CDR1 SGHRS, CDR2 YFSETQ.

The gene calls are TRBV25-1 and TRBJ1-2, with D tentatively TRBD1 (6 bases). The germline V gene encodes CDR1 MGHDK and CDR2 SYGVNS. V gave up 5 bases and J gave up 4 bases, with 11 bases separating them. The CDR3 contains 13 residues. In nucleotides, the CDR3 is TGTGCCAGCAGTACAGGGTCGAGCTATGGCTACACCTTC. Translated, it gives CASSTGSSYGYTF.

The chain carries TRBV6-5 and TRBJ2-7, with TRBD1 identical over 7 bases. Germline V gene sequence: CDR1 MNHEY, CDR2 SVGAGI. This CDR3 has 14 amino acids. With 6 bases clipped from V and 3 bases from J, the junction kept 8 bases outside the gene matches. CDR3 amino acids: CASSVGDSSYEQYF. CDR3 in DNA: TGTGCCAGCAGCGTTGGGGACAGCAGCTACGAGCAGTACTTC.